This record concerns one T cell receptor beta chain sequence. The data belong to a study of shared clonotypes between healthy human individuals. Assay: immunoSEQ multiplex PCR; the TCRdb copy retains only in-frame clones and omits some. The table has nearly 750,000 clones, over 60% seen once. This TCR was recovered from a woman aged 30 to 39 in good health. The sample consisted of memory CD4+ T cells sorted from blood. Subset denoted: CD45RA-negative fraction.

The CDR3 region has the DNA TGTGCCAGCACCGTAGGTACAAACTATGGCTACACCTTC. It is translated as CASTVGTNYGYTF. The chain has TRBV28 and TRBJ1-2, with D unresolved. The CDR3 is made up of 13 amino acids. Germline V CDR1 and CDR2: MDHEN, SYDVKM. V was shortened by 7 bases and J by 2 bases, with 11 bases between the two germline ends.